What follows are 27 T cell receptor beta chains derived from one specimen sequenced in a study of CD8+ T cells in alopecia areata (dated by TCRdb to between 2017 and 2018). Libraries were built with the immunoSEQ multiplex PCR assay. RNA was extracted from all samples and reverse transcribed into cDNA, which served as template for TCR sequencing. TCRdb provides this immuneACCESS table in a form limited to in-frame rearrangements. Some clones are lacking; in checked studies, under half of them reflect an unresolved V gene, and why the rest are absent is not known. The sample table holds over 90,000 clones, of which about nine tenths were seen once. The ten largest clones take up over 8.5% of the sample. The sample's treatment or condition label is to be understood as: oral pan-JAK inhibitor, 5-10 mg twice daily. Sequencing used CD8+ T cells sorted from blood, obtained around week 31, from a patient treated with tofacitinib. These receptors all come from a human donor with alopecia areata.

The V gene is TRBV29-1, the J gene TRBJ2-7; the match to TRBD2 covers 8 bases. Germline CDR1 and CDR2: SQVTM and ANQGSEA. The CDR3 covers 12 residues. V lost 7 bases to trimming and J lost 6 bases; unmatched junction nucleotides: 8. In nucleotides, the CDR3 is TGCAGCGCCCTCGGGGGGGCAGGCGAGCAGTACTTC. Protein sequence: CSALGGAGEQYF.

The chain employs TRBV27 and TRBJ2-1, with D perhaps given as TRBD1 or TRBD2 (6 bases each). Germline CDR1 MNHEY, CDR2 SMNVEV (reference sequence). Trimming took 5 bases from V and 2 from J, leaving 10 bases between them. This CDR3 spans 14 amino acids. The CDR3 protein is CASSKGGTYNEQFF. The CDR3 nucleotides read TGTGCCAGCAGTAAAGGGGGGACCTACAATGAGCAGTTCTTC.

The J gene is TRBJ1-5, the V gene TRBV27; no definite D call. CDR3 length equals 13 residues. CDR1 MNHEY and CDR2 SMNVEV come from the germline V gene (reference sequence). Trimming removed 8 bases at V and 0 bases at J, with 8 bases between. CDR3 coding DNA: TGTGCCAGCTCGGATTATAGCAATCAGCCCCAGCATTTT. Protein sequence: CASSDYSNQPQHF.

This clone was recorded once. The chain joins TRBV5-1 to TRBJ2-7; the match to TRBD1 covers 8 bases. Germline V gives CDR1 SGHRS, CDR2 YFSETQ. V lost 0 bases and J lost 5; bases outside the gene matches: 7. The CDR3 is 15 residues long. Here the CDR3 reads CASSLVPGGGNEQYF. The CDR3 coding sequence is TGCGCCAGCAGCTTGGTGCCAGGGGGCGGCAACGAGCAGTACTTC.

Concerning this clone itself: The same CDR3 can be traced to other DNA sequences in this sample. The chain is built from TRBV29-1 and TRBJ2-7; 7 nucleotides agree with TRBD1. CDR3 size: 14 residues. CDR1 and CDR2 (germline): SQVTM, ANQGSEA. V trimming: 3 bases; J trimming: 1 base; junction bases outside the gene matches: 6. In DNA form, the CDR3 reads TGCAGCGTTGAGGGGGACAGAAGTTCCTACGAGCAGTACTTC. Amino acid sequence: CSVEGDRSSYEQYF.

The genes are TRBV7-9 and TRBJ2-1; weak D call: TRBD1 (6 bases). Germline V lookup: CDR1 SEHNR, CDR2 FQNEAQ (reference sequence). V was cut by 4 bases and J by 1 base, with 17 bases left in between. The CDR3 contains 17 residues. In DNA, the CDR3 is TGTGCCAGCAGCTCCCGGGCCCCTCAGGGGTCCTACAATGAGCAGTTCTTC. This sequence encodes CASSSRAPQGSYNEQFF.

The chain is built from TRBV7-9 and TRBJ2-7; TRBD2 matches 12 bases. This CDR3 region has 16 residues. The ends lost 3 bases at V and 0 bases at J; junction bases unmatched: 3. Germline V gives CDR1 SEHNR, CDR2 FQNEAQ (reference sequence). As DNA, the CDR3 is TGTGCCAGCAGCTTTACTAGCGGGAGGCCCTCCTACGAGCAGTACTTC. This gives the protein CASSFTSGRPSYEQYF.

The chain couples TRBV30 to TRBJ1-1, with D perhaps TRBD1 (6 bases). Germline CDR1 GTSNPN, CDR2 SVGIG (reference sequence). CDR3 size: 15 residues. The V end lost 1 base, the J end lost 1 base, and 13 bases lay between the germline ends. For the CDR3, the DNA is TGTGCCTGGAGTGCCCCGCGCAGGGGGAACACTGAAGCTTTCTTT. It encodes CAWSAPRRGNTEAFF.

The DNA of the CDR3 is TGCGCCAGCAGCCCCAACAGGGCGACTGAAGCTTTCTTT. Protein: CASSPNRATEAFF. This chain connects TRBV5-1 to TRBJ1-1, with D perhaps matching TRBD1 (6 bases). The CDR3 has 13 residues. The V gene lost 4 bases and the J gene lost 5 bases, with 12 bases spanning the gap. Looked up from germline, CDR1 is SGHRS and CDR2 is YFSETQ.

The rearrangement links TRBV4-2 to TRBJ2-7; TRBD2 matches at 9 bases. Germline V gene data show CDR1 as LGHNA and CDR2 as YNFKEQ. The CDR3 is 19 residues long. J lost 1 base, V lost 0 bases, and 13 bases had no gene match. The CDR3: CASSQDLEAGGFQSYEQYF. The DNA of the CDR3 is TGTGCCAGCAGCCAAGATCTTGAGGCGGGAGGGTTCCAGTCCTACGAGCAGTACTTC.

The chain uses TRBV4-1 and TRBJ2-7; no clear D. The CDR3 is 13 residues long. Germline V CDR1 and CDR2: MGHRA, YSYEKL. V was pared by 6 bases and J by 0 bases, with 9 bases between. The CDR3 DNA sequence: TGCGCCAGCAGTACAGCGAGCTCCTACGAGCAGTACTTC. Residues: CASSTASSYEQYF.

The chain employs TRBV29-1 and TRBJ1-1, with D perhaps matching TRBD1 (5 bases). This CDR3 is built from 14 residues. The germline V and J ends were trimmed by 5 bases and 3 bases, with 16 bases remaining between them. Germline CDR1 reads SQVTM; CDR2 reads ANQGSEA. In DNA form, the CDR3 reads TGCAGCGTTCAGGAGCCAGGGCTGGACACTGAAGCTTTCTTT. As protein: CSVQEPGLDTEAFF.

The chain carries TRBV5-4 and TRBJ2-3; D uncertain. Germline values: CDR1 SGHNT, CDR2 YYREEE (reference sequence). V was trimmed by 5 bases and J by 0 bases, leaving 10 bases between them. This CDR3 is 14 amino acids long. The CDR3 sequence is CASSEVWSTDTQYF. The DNA for the CDR3 is TGTGCCAGCAGTGAGGTGTGGAGCACAGATACGCAGTATTTT.

The gene calls are TRBV9 and TRBJ1-1, with 8 nucleotides matching TRBD1. From germline, CDR1 is SGDLS and CDR2 YYNGEE. Unmatched junction bases numbered 9, after V lost 3 bases and J lost 5 bases. The CDR3 is 15 amino acids. The CDR3: CASSDQTGGRTEAFF. The CDR3, as DNA: TGTGCCAGCAGCGACCAAACAGGGGGACGGACTGAAGCTTTCTTT. The complete variable domain, with remaining parts taken from reference TRBV9 and TRBJ1-1, reads DSGVTQTPKHLITATGQRVTLRCSPRSGDLSVYWYQQSLDQGLQFLIQYYNGEERAKGNILERFSAQQFPDLHSELNLSSLELGDSALYFCASSDQTGGRTEAFFGQGTRLTVV.

J is TRBJ2-4 and V is TRBV6-5; no clear D. The CDR3 extends over 15 amino acids. Trimming pared 2 bases from V and 2 bases from J, leaving 10 bases between. Germline V gives CDR1 MNHEY, CDR2 SVGAGI. The CDR3 DNA reads as TGTGCCAGCAGTTACGCCTTTTGTTCCAAAAACATTCAGTACTTC. Its translation: CASSYAFCSKNIQYF.

This chain uses TRBV27 with TRBJ2-7, with D perhaps assigned TRBD1 or TRBD2 (5 bases each). The CDR3 covers 12 residues. The ends were cut back, 4 bases at V and 6 bases at J, with 10 bases in the middle. The germline V gene has CDR1 MNHEY and CDR2 SMNVEV (reference sequence). The CDR3 region is CASSSGPSEQYF. As DNA, the CDR3 is TGTGCCAGCAGTTCGGGACCTTCCGAGCAGTACTTC.

V and J are TRBV4-1 and TRBJ1-1; D is unresolved. Between the trimmed V and J ends, which lost 0 bases and 3 bases, there was a span of 14 bases. The germline V gene encodes CDR1 MGHRA and CDR2 YSYEKL. CDR3 length: 16 residues. CDR3 region: CASSQDPGRRDTEAFF. The DNA for the CDR3 is TGCGCCAGCAGCCAAGATCCCGGGAGGAGGGACACTGAAGCTTTCTTT.

The rearrangement links TRBV7-9 to TRBJ1-2, with D unresolved. Germline V gene sequence: CDR1 SEHNR, CDR2 FQNEAQ (reference sequence). Trimming took off 1 base at V and 6 bases at J, with 3 bases between the two ends. The CDR3 has 11 residues. CDR3 residues: CASSLGDGYTF. The CDR3 nucleotides read TGTGCCAGCAGCTTAGGTGATGGCTACACCTTC.

This clone has a single count. The CDR3 DNA is TGCGCCAGCAGCCCAAGCAGAGTCTCTAGGCAGGAGACCTATGGCTACACCTTC. It specifies CASSPSRVSRQETYGYTF. The chain links TRBV4-1 to TRBJ1-2; the D is unclear. The CDR3 consists of 18 residues. The V gene's germline CDR1 is MGHRA and CDR2 YSYEKL. Trimming removed 4 bases from V and 4 bases from J, with 25 bases in between.

V and J are TRBV2 and TRBJ1-5; D gene unclear. CDR3 length: 13 amino acids. Germline V gene sequence: CDR1 SNHLY, CDR2 FYNNEI. Trimming shortened V by 7 bases and J by 5 bases, and 12 bases separated the two germline ends. The CDR3 reads CASTGIGYQPQHF. DNA of the CDR3: TGTGCCAGCACTGGGATAGGGTATCAGCCCCAGCATTTT. Together with reference TRBV2 and TRBJ1-5, the CDR3 gives the full variable domain: EPEVTQTPSHQVTQMGQEVILRCVPISNHLYFYWYRQILGQKVEFLVSFYNNEISEKSEIFDDQFSVERPDGSNFTLKIRSTKLEDSAMYFCASTGIGYQPQHFGDGTRLSIL.

The chain employs TRBV5-6 and TRBJ1-5; a possible D gene is TRBD1 (5 bases). The ends were cut back, 10 bases at V and 3 bases at J, with 23 bases in the middle. Germline V gene data show CDR1 as SGHDT and CDR2 as YYEEEE. The CDR3 covers 16 residues. DNA of the CDR3: TGTGCCCTGGGATCATCACCACGGGGCGACAATCAGCCCCAGCATTTT. It translates to CALGSSPRGDNQPQHF.

The chain links TRBV19 to TRBJ2-7, with a tentative D call TRBD1 (5 bases). This CDR3 comprises 16 residues. CDR1 is LNHDA, CDR2 SQIVND, per germline (reference sequence). V was cut by 6 bases and J by 4 bases, with 22 bases left in between. The CDR3 nucleotides are TGTGCCAGTAGCTGGTCCCTGACAGCCGTGGGTTACGAGCAGTACTTC. Residues: CASSWSLTAVGYEQYF.

V usage is TRBV7-6 and J usage is TRBJ2-1; D is uncertain. Trimming removed 3 bases from V and 10 bases from J, with 13 bases in between. The V gene's germline CDR1 is SGHVS and CDR2 FNYEAQ. The CDR3 covers 13 residues. Here the CDR3 reads CASSLDRTWEQFF. In DNA form, the CDR3 reads TGTGCCAGCAGCTTGGACCGAACGTGGGAGCAGTTCTTC.

This sequence joins TRBV27 and TRBJ2-1, with a possible D match to TRBD1 (5 bases). The germline CDR1 and CDR2 sequences are MNHEY and SMNVEV (reference sequence). The CDR3 spans 16 residues. Trimming shortened V by 2 bases and J by 0 bases, and 11 bases separated the two germline ends. In DNA, the CDR3 is TGTGCCAGCAGTTTAAGGGGCGAAAGCTCCTACAATGAGCAGTTCTTC. This codes for CASSLRGESSYNEQFF.

The chain combines TRBV16 with TRBJ2-7; 7 bases line up with TRBD1. The CDR3 length is 14 residues. V was clipped by 4 bases and J by 2 bases; unmatched bases: 5. The germline V gene has CDR1 KGHSY and CDR2 FQNENV. CDR3 residues: CASSLGQATYEQYF. CDR3 coding DNA: TGTGCCAGCAGCCTTGGACAGGCAACCTACGAGCAGTACTTC.

Comment on this clone: This sample also contains other DNA sequences that code for the same CDR3. The rearrangement joins TRBV9 to TRBJ1-5, with D unclear. The germline gives CDR1 SGDLS, CDR2 YYNGEE. This CDR3 contains 15 residues. Between the trimmed V and J ends, which lost 4 bases and 7 bases, there was a span of 18 bases. The chain's CDR3 is CASSPDGRGIQPQHF. As DNA, the CDR3 is TGTGCCAGCAGCCCTGACGGGAGAGGTATCCAGCCCCAGCATTTT. The full variable domain, its missing parts supplied by reference TRBV9 and TRBJ1-5, is DSGVTQTPKHLITATGQRVTLRCSPRSGDLSVYWYQQSLDQGLQFLIQYYNGEERAKGNILERFSAQQFPDLHSELNLSSLELGDSALYFCASSPDGRGIQPQHFGDGTRLSIL.

This chain uses TRBV5-1 with TRBJ2-7; 13 nucleotides match TRBD2. V shed 4 bases, J shed 0 bases, and the junction held 4 bases outside the gene matches. Germline CDR1 SGHRS, CDR2 YFSETQ. The CDR3 length is 16 residues. CDR3 in DNA: TGCGCCAGCAGCGTACTAGCGGGAGGGAGCTCCTACGAGCAGTACTTC. This sequence encodes CASSVLAGGSSYEQYF.